A selection of T cell receptor beta chains follows, all from one sample in a study of blood T cell repertoires in COVID-19. Profiling relied on immunoSEQ multiplex PCR, and the TCRdb table lists in-frame clones only, not all of them. The table shows more than 13,000 clones, with less than 95% occurring only once. Material: peripheral blood. These receptors were obtained from a human donor in a cohort sampled during active COVID-19. The CDR3 runs from the conserved cysteine through the conserved F or W. D genes are given only for firm matches. Clone size is shown for a subset of rows, as once, few, many or a class of expanded clone.

CDR3nt	CDR3aa	abundance	v_gene	j_gene	d_gene
TGTGCCAGCAGTTTTCTTCCGCAGGCTTCCAAAAACATTCAGTACTTC	CASSFLPQASKNIQYF	-	TRBV28	TRBJ2-4	-
TGTGCCAGCAGCCCGAGACTAGCGGGAGTATACGAGCAGTACTTC	CASSPRLAGVYEQYF	-	TRBV7-9	TRBJ2-7	TRBD2
TGTGCCAGCTCCGGGACAGCTCATAGCAATCAGCCCCAGCATTTT	CASSGTAHSNQPQHF	-	TRBV18	TRBJ1-5	TRBD1
TGCGCCAGCAGCCAAGAAAGCCCAGGGCAAACTTATAATTCACCCCTCCACTTT	CASSQESPGQTYNSPLHF	-	TRBV4-3	TRBJ1-6	-
TGTGCCAGCAGTGAATGGGGGATCGGCAGGGGGCCCGAGCAGTACTTC	CASSEWGIGRGPEQYF	-	TRBV6-1	TRBJ2-7	TRBD1
TGTGCCAGTAGTAGAGCGGGGGGGGCCTTAGGTGAGCAGTTCTTC	CASSRAGGALGEQFF	-	TRBV19	TRBJ2-1	TRBD2
TGTGCCAGTAGCGGGACTGTGACCTACGAGCAGTACTTC	CASSGTVTYEQYF	few	TRBV19	TRBJ2-7	-
TGTGCCAGCAGTTATGGACAGGGGGCCTTTTATGGCTACACCTTC	CASSYGQGAFYGYTF	-	TRBV28	TRBJ1-2	TRBD1
TGCGCCAGCAGCCAAGATCAGCGGGGGGGGCCCCTAGATACGCAGTATTTT	CASSQDQRGGPLDTQYF	-	TRBV4-3	TRBJ2-3	TRBD2
TGCGCCAGCAGCTTGGGAGGGAGGGACCAGCCCCAGCATTTT	CASSLGGRDQPQHF	-	TRBV5-1	TRBJ1-5	-
TGTGCCAGCAGCTTAGGACAGCGCTCCTACGAGCAGTACTTC	CASSLGQRSYEQYF	-	TRBV11-2	TRBJ2-7	-
TGTGCCAGCAGCCCCCGGACAGGGAATTCACCCCTCCACTTT	CASSPRTGNSPLHF	-	TRBV7-8	TRBJ1-6	TRBD1
TGTGCCAGCAGCCGGGGACTAGGGGCATACGAGCAGTACTTC	CASSRGLGAYEQYF	-	TRBV7-9	TRBJ2-7	TRBD2
TGTGCCAGCAGCTTGTTCCAGGGGTTCCACGAGCAGTACTTC	CASSLFQGFHEQYF	-	TRBV5-4	TRBJ2-7	-
TGTGCCAGCAGCCTCGTGTCGGTAGCGGGAGATTACGAGCAGTACTTC	CASSLVSVAGDYEQYF	-	TRBV27	TRBJ2-7	TRBD2
TGTGCCAGCAGTTTATCTAGCCTAAATCCTACAGATACGCAGTATTTT	CASSLSSLNPTDTQYF	-	TRBV27	TRBJ2-3	-
TGTGCCAGCAGTGAATTGCGGGAGACCGGGGAGCTGTTTTTT	CASSELRETGELFF	-	TRBV6-1	TRBJ2-2	TRBD2
TGTGCCAGCAGCCAAGAAACAGGGGGCTTTGGCTACACCTTC	CASSQETGGFGYTF	-	TRBV3-1/TRBV3-2	TRBJ1-2	TRBD1
TGTGCCAGCAGTTACAGGGGCAGCTACTCTGGAAACACCATATATTTT	CASSYRGSYSGNTIYF	-	TRBV6-5	TRBJ1-3	-
TGTGCCAGCAGTGAAGGGGCGGGAGACAATGAGCAGTTCTTC	CASSEGAGDNEQFF	-	TRBV2	TRBJ2-1	TRBD2
TGCAGTGCTAGTATCCCGGGGACCTACGAGCAGTACTTC	CSASIPGTYEQYF	-	TRBV20-1	TRBJ2-7	-
TGCGCCAGCAGCCAAGAGTGGCAGGGGGCAACGGGCTACACCTTC	CASSQEWQGATGYTF	-	TRBV4-3	TRBJ1-2	TRBD1
TGTGCCAGCAGCGGGGGGGGCCTGGAGACCCAGTACTTC	CASSGGGLETQYF	-	TRBV11-3	TRBJ2-5	-
TGTGCCAGCAGCCAGGCCGGACTAGCCTACGAGCAGTACTTC	CASSQAGLAYEQYF	-	TRBV11-3	TRBJ2-7	TRBD2
TGTGCCAGCAGCCCTACGGTAAGGGAGGTGGTCAATGAGCAGTTCTTC	CASSPTVREVVNEQFF	-	TRBV4-2	TRBJ2-1	-
TGCAGCGTGGGGGCGGGAGGATATGAGCAGTTCTTC	CSVGAGGYEQFF	once	TRBV29-1	TRBJ2-1	TRBD2
TGTGCCAGCAGCTTCGTAGCGGGAGGGCCGGGCGAGCAGTACTTC	CASSFVAGGPGEQYF	-	TRBV11-2	TRBJ2-7	TRBD2
TGTGCCAGCCATCCGACAGGGCAGGGTCAGCCCCAGCATTTT	CASHPTGQGQPQHF	-	TRBV27	TRBJ1-5	TRBD1
TGTGCCAGCTCGCGAGGCGGGGGGGCGGGCGAGCAGTACTTC	CASSRGGGAGEQYF	-	TRBV18	TRBJ2-7	TRBD2
TGCGCCAGCAGCCAAGAACTAGCGGGGGGGACGCAGTTCTTC	CASSQELAGGTQFF	-	TRBV4-1	TRBJ2-1	TRBD2
TGTGCCAGCAACAACCCGTCGGACTACCGTAAAGAGCAGTACTTC	CASNNPSDYRKEQYF	-	TRBV7-2	TRBJ2-7	-
TGTGCCAGCAGCCAAGCGGGTTCCAATGAGCAGTTCTTC	CASSQAGSNEQFF	-	TRBV3-1/TRBV3-2	TRBJ2-1	-
TGCGCCAGCAGTAGGTGGAGTTCGGGTGAGCAGTTCTTC	CASSRWSSGEQFF	once	TRBV10-1	TRBJ2-1	-
TGTGCTAGTGGTTTGGTCGGGACAGGGGCGTCCTTTCGGTATAGCAATCAGCCCCAGCATTTT	CASGLVGTGASFRYSNQPQHF	-	TRBV12-5	TRBJ1-5	TRBD1
TGTGCCAGCTCACCATCACTAGCGGGAGGCCACAATGAGCAGTTCTTC	CASSPSLAGGHNEQFF	once	TRBV18	TRBJ2-1	TRBD2
TGTGCCAGCAGCGTAGACGGGGGGGCTTCCTATGGCTACACCTTC	CASSVDGGASYGYTF	-	TRBV9	TRBJ1-2	-
TGTGCCAGCAGTTTCTCGCGGGCAACTAATGAAAAACTGTTTTTT	CASSFSRATNEKLFF	-	TRBV28	TRBJ1-4	-
TGTGCCAGCAGCACACTTTCGGGGAAGGAGCAGTTCTTC	CASSTLSGKEQFF	-	TRBV21-1	TRBJ2-1	-
TGTGCCAGCAGCCGACAGCCGAACTATGGCTACACCTTC	CASSRQPNYGYTF	few	TRBV7-9	TRBJ1-2	-
TGTGCCAGCAGCGCGAGGTACGAGCAGTACTTC	CASSARYEQYF	few	TRBV2	TRBJ2-7	-
TGTGCCAGCAGCTTCGCGGCCTCCTACGAGCAGTACTTC	CASSFAASYEQYF	-	TRBV5-4	TRBJ2-7	-
TGTGCCAGCGACAGGTCCGAGCCGTACTTC	CASDRSEPYF	once	TRBV3-1/TRBV3-2	TRBJ2-7	-
TGTGCCAGCAGCCCTGGGACAGGGGAAGGGGATACGCAGTATTTT	CASSPGTGEGDTQYF	-	TRBV5-8	TRBJ2-3	TRBD1